This T cell receptor beta chain was recovered during a study of blood T cell repertoires in COVID-19. Looking at the study overall: Specimens from acute and convalescent COVID-19 originated in the United States, Italy and Spain. In each case, the material was cDNA or gDNA derived from T cells, B-cell-depleted T cells, or PBMCs.

From germline, CDR1 is SQVTM and CDR2 ANQGSEA. This CDR3 region has 14 residues. V dropped 3 bases and J dropped 7; count of bases not matched to a gene: 9. In the original analysis: The assay estimated nucleated cells by amplifying reference gene primers. Assay used: immunoSEQ multiplex PCR; TCRdb lists only in-frame clones, some missing. That table furnishes V, J and clone size, whereas the DNA furnished D and trimming. The sample records 70,000 to 95,000 clones, around four fifths being singletons. This TCR derives from a man aged 80 or over with active or convalescent COVID-19. The V call is TRBV29-1, the J call TRBJ2-5; TRBD1 matches 9 bases. Sequencing input: peripheral blood. CDR3 in amino acids: CSVDPQGASGTQYF. The CDR3 bases are TGCAGCGTTGACCCACAGGGGGCATCGGGGACCCAGTACTTC.